Listed below are T cell receptor beta chains from one sample, sequenced in a study of blood T cell repertoires in COVID-19. Profiling relied on immunoSEQ multiplex PCR, and the TCRdb table lists in-frame clones only, not all of them. The sample carries about 100,000 clones, roughly 89% recorded once. Source material: peripheral blood. The receptor set was obtained from a man in his sixties or seventies with active or convalescent COVID-19. CDR3s include the opening cysteine and the closing phenylalanine or tryptophan. Each record gives: clone size, J gene, V gene, D gene, CDR3 protein, CDR3 DNA. The D gene is left open where the match is weak. Not every row has a clone size; where given, it reads once, few, many or a size class.

. | TRBJ1-1 | TRBV6-6 | TRBD1 | CASRDRGWGNTEAFF | TGTGCCAGCAGGGACAGGGGGTGGGGGAACACTGAAGCTTTCTTT
. | TRBJ1-4 | TRBV5-1 | . | CASSLTGLRVEKLFF | TGCGCCAGCAGCTTGACAGGGTTGCGGGTTGAAAAACTGTTTTTT
. | TRBJ1-2 | TRBV7-9 | . | CASSLAGSLGYGYTF | TGTGCCAGCAGCTTAGCGGGGAGCCTTGGATATGGCTACACCTTC
. | TRBJ2-1 | TRBV5-1 | TRBD2 | CASSLERGGLGYNEQFF | TGCGCCAGCAGCTTGGAGCGGGGGGGCCTCGGCTACAATGAGCAGTTCTTC
. | TRBJ2-5 | TRBV5-6 | TRBD2 | CASSRGGLAGGAQETQYF | TGTGCCAGCAGCAGAGGCGGACTAGCGGGGGGGGCTCAAGAGACCCAGTACTTC
. | TRBJ1-1 | TRBV5-1 | TRBD1 | CASSPTGTGDANLQLNTEAFF | TGCGCCAGCAGCCCCACCGGGACAGGGGACGCTAACTTACAATTGAACACTGAAGCTTTCTTT
. | TRBJ1-2 | TRBV14 | TRBD1 | CASSLGQVYGYTF | TGTGCCAGCAGCCTGGGACAGGTATATGGCTACACCTTC
. | TRBJ2-1 | TRBV24-1 | TRBD1 | CATSDRGQGARNEQFF | TGTGCCACCAGTGACCGGGGACAGGGGGCGCGTAATGAGCAGTTCTTC
. | TRBJ2-7 | TRBV7-2 | . | CASSPGTSPPEQYF | TGTGCCAGCAGCCCCGGGACATCTCCTCCCGAGCAGTACTTC
. | TRBJ1-1 | TRBV3-1/TRBV3-2 | . | CASSRKGSGEWTEAFF | TGTGCCAGCAGCCGAAAAGGCTCAGGGGAGTGGACTGAAGCTTTCTTT
. | TRBJ1-2 | TRBV27 | TRBD1 | CASTPFGDRDDYGYTF | TGTGCCAGCACCCCCTTTGGGGACAGGGATGACTATGGCTACACCTTC
. | TRBJ1-4 | TRBV6-2/TRBV6-3 | . | CASSYSSRDYEKLFF | TGTGCCAGCAGTTACTCCTCCCGGGACTATGAAAAACTGTTTTTT
. | TRBJ1-2 | TRBV28 | . | CASTRDIPSGNYGYTF | TGTGCCAGCACCCGGGACATCCCATCCGGCAACTATGGCTACACCTTC
. | TRBJ1-2 | TRBV5-6 | TRBD1 | CASSLARTTGPRSYGYTF | TGTGCCAGCAGCTTGGCCCGGACGACAGGGCCTCGTAGCTATGGCTACACCTTC
. | TRBJ2-2 | TRBV5-6 | TRBD2 | CASSLRLAGANTGELFF | TGTGCCAGCAGCTTGAGACTAGCGGGGGCGAACACCGGGGAGCTGTTTTTT
. | TRBJ1-4 | TRBV19 | . | CASSMGLPDEKLFF | TGTGCCAGTAGTATGGGGCTACCGGATGAAAAACTGTTTTTT
. | TRBJ1-2 | TRBV13 | TRBD1 | CASSSPGQGFYGYTF | TGTGCCAGCAGCTCCCCGGGACAGGGATTTTACGGCTACACCTTC
. | TRBJ1-2 | TRBV3-1/TRBV3-2 | TRBD1 | CATTGGYGYTF | TGTGCCACCACAGGGGGCTATGGCTACACCTTC
. | TRBJ2-7 | TRBV23-1 | TRBD1 | CASSEIGQGAHPRYF | TGCGCCAGCAGTGAGATCGGGCAGGGGGCCCATCCGCGGTACTTC
. | TRBJ2-1 | TRBV28 | TRBD2 | CASSRAGGLNEQFF | TGTGCCAGCAGCAGAGCGGGGGGGCTCAATGAGCAGTTCTTC
. | TRBJ1-1 | TRBV7-3 | . | CASSFTTNTEAFF | TGTGCCAGCAGCTTTACAACCAACACTGAAGCTTTCTTT
. | TRBJ2-3 | TRBV28 | TRBD2 | CASSLASGGTDTQYF | TGTGCCAGCAGTTTAGCTAGCGGGGGGACAGATACGCAGTATTTT
. | TRBJ1-2 | TRBV5-1 | . | CASSLEAVVIGGYTF | TGCGCCAGCAGCTTGGAAGCGGTTGTGATCGGGGGCTACACCTTC
. | TRBJ2-7 | TRBV23-1 | . | CASSQCPGNSRTPYEQYF | TGCGCCAGCAGTCAATGCCCCGGCAACAGCCGCACTCCCTACGAGCAGTACTTC
. | TRBJ1-2 | TRBV7-9 | . | CASSLDRGADYGYTF | TGTGCCAGCAGCTTAGATCGGGGGGCGGACTATGGCTACACCTTC
. | TRBJ2-5 | TRBV5-4 | TRBD2 | CASSTQGSGGGETQYF | TGTGCCAGCAGCACCCAGGGCAGCGGGGGTGGAGAGACCCAGTACTTC
. | TRBJ1-1 | TRBV27 | . | CASSGQPMNTEAFF | TGTGCCAGCAGCGGACAACCCATGAACACTGAAGCTTTCTTT
. | TRBJ1-1 | TRBV10-3 | . | CATSPPGLTEAFF | TGTGCCACCTCCCCTCCAGGTCTTACTGAAGCTTTCTTT
. | TRBJ2-2 | TRBV7-2 | . | CASSLAERGGTGELFF | TGTGCCAGCAGCTTAGCGGAAAGGGGAGGCACCGGGGAGCTGTTTTTT
. | TRBJ2-3 | TRBV4-1 | TRBD2 | CASSQVLAGGRDTQYF | TGCGCCAGCAGCCAAGTACTAGCGGGGGGGCGTGATACGCAGTATTTT
. | TRBJ2-3 | TRBV5-4 | . | CASSLGEITDTQYF | TGTGCCAGCAGCTTGGGCGAGATCACAGATACGCAGTATTTT
. | TRBJ1-3 | TRBV19 | . | CASSIRGSGNTIYF | TGTGCCAGTAGTATCAGAGGATCTGGAAACACCATATATTTT
. | TRBJ2-5 | TRBV3-1/TRBV3-2 | TRBD1 | CASSQTGGRETQYF | TGTGCCAGCAGCCAAACAGGGGGGAGGGAGACCCAGTACTTC
. | TRBJ2-3 | TRBV18 | TRBD2 | CASSRYPGGASTDTQYF | TGTGCCAGCTCACGGTATCCCGGGGGGGCTAGCACAGATACGCAGTATTTT
. | TRBJ1-1 | TRBV3-1/TRBV3-2 | . | CASSQEEDTEAFF | TGTGCCAGCAGCCAAGAAGAGGACACTGAAGCTTTCTTT
once | TRBJ1-2 | TRBV6-2/TRBV6-3 | . | CASSYWQGMSYTF | TGTGCCAGCAGTTACTGGCAGGGGATGAGCTACACCTTC
. | TRBJ2-1 | TRBV7-2 | TRBD2 | CASSLWLAGGHEQFF | TGTGCCAGCAGCTTATGGTTAGCGGGGGGCCATGAGCAGTTCTTC
. | TRBJ1-6 | TRBV7-9 | TRBD1 | CASSLAVGQGNSPLHF | TGTGCCAGCAGCCTAGCGGTGGGACAGGGGAATTCACCCCTCCACTTT
few | TRBJ2-7 | TRBV11-1 | . | CASNSLRGSHVQYF | TGTGCCAGCAACTCGCTCCGGGGAAGCCATGTGCAGTACTTC
. | TRBJ2-3 | TRBV7-6 | TRBD2 | CASSLGSAGITDTQYF | TGTGCCAGCAGCTTAGGCTCAGCGGGGATCACAGATACGCAGTATTTT
. | TRBJ2-1 | TRBV5-1 | TRBD1 | CASSPGTGGGSYNEQFF | TGCGCCAGCAGCCCTGGGACAGGTGGAGGCTCCTACAATGAGCAGTTCTTC
. | TRBJ2-2 | TRBV7-8 | . | CASSPRQVTNTGELFF | TGTGCCAGCAGCCCAAGACAGGTTACGAACACCGGGGAGCTGTTTTTT
once | TRBJ2-7 | TRBV5-1 | . | CASSRNRDSLLYEQYF | TGCGCCAGCAGCCGTAACAGGGATAGCCTTCTCTACGAGCAGTACTTC
once | TRBJ1-1 | TRBV18 | TRBD1 | CASSRDRVGTEAFF | TGTGCCAGCTCACGGGACAGGGTGGGCACTGAAGCTTTCTTT
once | TRBJ2-3 | TRBV2 | TRBD2 | CATTSGGVQYF | TGTGCCACCACTTCTGGGGGGGTGCAGTATTTT
. | TRBJ2-5 | TRBV5-1 | TRBD2 | CASSFRPLAGGQETQYF | TGCGCCAGCAGCTTTCGTCCCCTAGCGGGGGGCCAAGAGACCCAGTACTTC
. | TRBJ1-2 | TRBV2 | . | CASSETGPGGYTF | TGTGCCAGCAGTGAAACAGGGCCAGGTGGCTACACCTTC
few | TRBJ2-7 | TRBV4-1 | TRBD1 | CASSLRTGVSDEQYF | TGCGCCAGCAGCCTGCGGACAGGGGTTTCGGACGAGCAGTACTTC
once | TRBJ1-2 | TRBV6-2/TRBV6-3 | TRBD1 | CASSYDGTGLLGYTF | TGTGCCAGCAGTTACGATGGGACAGGCCTATTAGGCTACACCTTC
. | TRBJ1-3 | TRBV7-9 | . | CASSLYQGSYSSGNTIYF | TGTGCCAGCAGCTTATATCAGGGCTCGTATAGCTCTGGAAACACCATATATTTT
. | TRBJ1-1 | TRBV19 | . | CASSIDLGTPAEAFF | TGTGCCAGTAGTATAGATCTGGGGACTCCGGCTGAAGCTTTCTTT
. | TRBJ1-5 | TRBV5-1 | TRBD1 | CASSPQGTSNQPQHF | TGCGCCAGCAGCCCACAGGGGACTAGCAATCAGCCCCAGCATTTT
. | TRBJ1-1 | TRBV30 | . | CAWSISGHPNTEAFF | TGTGCCTGGAGTATCTCGGGACACCCGAACACTGAAGCTTTCTTT
. | TRBJ2-1 | TRBV4-1 | TRBD2 | CASSQPSGGPYNEQFF | TGCGCCAGCAGCCAACCTAGCGGGGGGCCCTACAATGAGCAGTTCTTC
. | TRBJ2-1 | TRBV5-4 | TRBD2 | CASNQRGDEQFF | TGTGCCAGCAACCAGCGGGGGGATGAGCAGTTCTTC